This TCR beta chain was sequenced during a study of T-cell memory formation after mild COVID-19. General study findings and limits: Day 15 to 85 contracting clones showed balanced CD4/CD8; day 15 to 37 expanders favored CD4+. Nothing confirmed that second-wave clones peaking on day 37 were specific for SARS-CoV-2.

Looked up from germline, CDR1 is LNHDA and CDR2 is SQIVND (reference sequence). Trimming left V 6 bases short and J 5 bases short, with 31 bases between. This CDR3 is built from 19 residues. For this clonotype: Its antigen is undetermined.

In TCRdb, the 5' RACE reads were re-called with MiXCR into one record per CDR3 protein. The repertoire holds fewer than 650,000 distinct CDR3 sequences, roughly 17% seen once, with roughly 7.8% in the top ten. The sequencing sample was made of PBMCs or a T cell subset sorted from them (not recorded which). The sequence was obtained from an adult woman who had mild COVID-19 (a few samples of this study predate the infection). Cell type and time point are not known. This chain links TRBV19 with TRBJ1-2; possible D gene TRBD1, 6 bases. The CDR3 protein is CASRRGVGDNSRLRYGYTF. DNA of the CDR3: TGTGCCAGTAGGCGAGGAGTGGGGGACAACTCACGGCTTCGGTATGGCTACACCTTC.